This T cell receptor beta chain appears in the sequencing data of a study of T cell responses to AZD1222 COVID-19 vaccine. The germline V gene encodes CDR1 SGHVS and CDR2 FQNEAQ. The J segment lost 0 bases and the V segment lost 4 bases, leaving 5 bases of the junction unmatched. This CDR3 spans 16 amino acids. As regards this clone: Its specificity is not known.

The assay was immunoSEQ multiplex PCR, and TCRdb's table has in-frame clones only and misses some. Among fewer than 120,000 clones listed, roughly 89% were seen once. Whole-study results and caveats: Across the whole spike, CD4 TCRs peaked at regions 160-218 and 743-854. Nearly half of spike-specific TCRs reportedly target unmutated variant regions. Spike-specific TCR breadth and depth were elevated following two AZD1222 doses.

The chain couples TRBV7-8 to TRBJ1-5, with 8 bases aligning to TRBD1. This receptor was taken from an adult who received the AZD1222 COVID-19 vaccine. The sample in question was peripheral blood, obtained 28 days after the second AZD1222 dose. Here the CDR3 reads CASSSKTGDSNQPQHF. The CDR3 DNA is TGTGCCAGCAGCTCTAAGACAGGGGATAGCAATCAGCCCCAGCATTTT.